This entry features one T cell receptor beta chain sequence. Its target is not known. Using its own MiXCR run on the RT-PCR reads, TCRdb lists one record per CDR3 protein. The sample includes over 450,000 distinct CDR3 sequences, over 10% of them seen just once. The sample comes from a study of response to subunit inactivated influenza vaccine. Germline assignment: CDR1 SNHLY and CDR2 FYNNEI. V lost 2 bases and J lost 4; bases outside the gene matches: 10. There are 17 residues in the CDR3. Study-wide results and limits: Authors suggested few new T cells are recruited by each seasonal influenza vaccination.

Here the sequenced sample was PBMCs from blood, taken roughly 45 days after vaccination. The receptor was derived from a man in his fifties or sixties who received an inactivated influenza vaccine. The chain uses TRBV2 and TRBJ2-2; 7 bases line up with TRBD2. Here the CDR3 DNA reads TGTGCCAGCAGTGAAACGACTAGCTCAGCGAGCACCGGGGAGCTGTTTTTT. Encoded protein: CASSETTSSASTGELFF.